This T cell receptor beta chain emerged from a study of blood T cell repertoires in COVID-19. TCRdb keeps only in-frame clones here, not all; method: immunoSEQ multiplex PCR. The sample carries roughly 170,000 clones, approximately 82% recorded once. Per germline, CDR1 SGDLS and CDR2 YYNGEE. CDR3 size: 18 residues. The V segment lost 0 bases and the J segment 7 bases; nucleotides outside the gene matches: 13. Sequences were obtained from PBMCs or T cells enriched from blood (not recorded which). The rearrangement uses TRBV9 and TRBJ1-4, with 9 bases identical to TRBD1. This sequence was found in a woman in her forties or fifties in a cohort exposed to, infected with or recovered from COVID-19 (not recorded which). The CDR3 protein is CASSVGGTGYQFREKLFF. DNA for the CDR3: TGTGCCAGCAGCGTAGGAGGGACAGGGTATCAGTTTCGTGAAAAACTGTTTTTT.